The present TCR beta chain was sequenced within a study of circulating and synovial CD4+ cells in juvenile arthritis. Study-level findings and limits: Bulk blood CD4 samples held at least an order of magnitude more or fewer genomes than CPL. These blood cells shared more CDR3 sequences with synovium than bulk blood. Circulating pathogenic-like and bulk T cells looked alike by Vbeta family usage. Shared-clonotype fractions with synovium likely underestimate full repertoire overlap.

The CDR3 extends over 14 amino acids. The assay was immunoSEQ multiplex PCR, and TCRdb's table has in-frame clones only and misses some. The sample comprises around 17,000 clones, 91% of which are singletons, and approximately 0.73% rests with the top ten. With respect to this clone: Its antigen is currently unknown.

This TCR derives from a human donor with juvenile idiopathic arthritis. Sample: CD4+ T cells from blood. The chain links TRBV21-1 to TRBJ2-2; no check of the table's D call, TRBD2, against the DNA was made. TRBV21-1 is assigned pseudogene status. The CDR3 sequence is CASSKGLYTGELFF. In nucleotides, the CDR3 is TGTGCCAGCAGCAAAGGTCTATACACCGGGGAGCTGTTTTTT.